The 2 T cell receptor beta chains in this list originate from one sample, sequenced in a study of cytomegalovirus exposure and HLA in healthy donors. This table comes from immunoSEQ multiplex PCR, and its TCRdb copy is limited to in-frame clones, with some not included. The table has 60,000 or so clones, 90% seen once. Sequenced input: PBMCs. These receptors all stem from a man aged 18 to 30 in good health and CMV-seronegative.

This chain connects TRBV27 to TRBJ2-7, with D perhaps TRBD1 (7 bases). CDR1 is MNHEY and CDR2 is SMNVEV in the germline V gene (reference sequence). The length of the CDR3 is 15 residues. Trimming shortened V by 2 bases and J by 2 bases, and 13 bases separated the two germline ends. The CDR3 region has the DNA TGTGCCAGCAGTTTAGAGGAGGGGGCGGCCTACGAGCAGTACTTC. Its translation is CASSLEEGAAYEQYF.

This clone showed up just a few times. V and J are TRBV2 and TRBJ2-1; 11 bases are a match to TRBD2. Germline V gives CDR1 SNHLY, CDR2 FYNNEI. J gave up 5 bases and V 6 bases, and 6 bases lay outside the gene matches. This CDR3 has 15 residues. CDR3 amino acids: CASSESGLADNEQFF. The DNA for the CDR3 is TGTGCCAGCAGCGAATCGGGACTAGCGGACAATGAGCAGTTCTTC.